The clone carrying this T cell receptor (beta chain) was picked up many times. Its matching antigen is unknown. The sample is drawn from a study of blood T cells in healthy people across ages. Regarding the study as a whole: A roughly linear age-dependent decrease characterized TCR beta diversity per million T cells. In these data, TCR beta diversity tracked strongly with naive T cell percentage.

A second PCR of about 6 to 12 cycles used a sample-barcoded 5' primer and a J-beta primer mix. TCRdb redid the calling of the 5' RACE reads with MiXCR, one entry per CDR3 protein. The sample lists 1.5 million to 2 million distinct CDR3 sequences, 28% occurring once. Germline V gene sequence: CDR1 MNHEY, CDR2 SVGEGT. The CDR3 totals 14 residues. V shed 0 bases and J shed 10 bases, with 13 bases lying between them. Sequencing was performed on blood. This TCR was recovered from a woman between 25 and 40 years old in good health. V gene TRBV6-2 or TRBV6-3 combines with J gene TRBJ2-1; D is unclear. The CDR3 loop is CASSYSGPQSEQFF. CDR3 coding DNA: TGTGCCAGCAGTTACTCCGGGCCGCAAAGCGAGCAGTTCTTC.